What follows are 15 T cell receptor beta chains derived from one specimen sequenced in a study of radiotherapy plus CTLA-4 blockade in lung cancer. Sequencing used immunoSEQ multiplex PCR; TCRdb keeps in-frame clones, though not all of them. The table shows about 80,000 clones, with approximately 83% occurring only once. The input for sequencing was peripheral blood, taken from a patient treated with radiotherapy plus ipilimumab. These receptor sequences come from a human donor with non-small cell lung cancer who had a partial response to radiotherapy plus ipilimumab.

The rearrangement links TRBV11-2 to TRBJ2-7; 7 bases are a match to TRBD2. The CDR3 extends over 15 amino acids. Trimming removed 1 base from V and 3 bases from J; junction bases left unmatched: 6. Germline-derived CDR1 and CDR2 are SGHAT and FQNNGV. CDR3 in amino acids: CASSLGAGVVYEQYF. DNA for the CDR3: TGTGCCAGCAGCTTAGGGGCGGGAGTAGTCTACGAGCAGTACTTC.

The chain links TRBV5-6 to TRBJ2-7; perhaps TRBD2 as D (6 bases). Germline assignment: CDR1 SGHDT and CDR2 YYEEEE. The germline V and J ends were trimmed by 0 bases and 6 bases, with 16 bases remaining between them. The CDR3 is 15 residues long. Here the CDR3 DNA reads TGTGCCAGCAGCTTGGATGGGGGGAGGTTGAGCGAGCAGTACTTC. Its protein is CASSLDGGRLSEQYF.

The chain is built from TRBV7-9 and TRBJ2-3; 11 bases align to TRBD2. The CDR3 totals 17 residues. Germline assignment: CDR1 SEHNR and CDR2 FQNEAQ (reference sequence). With 4 bases clipped from V and 2 bases from J, the junction kept 8 bases outside the gene matches. The CDR3 protein is CASSSGRLAGITDTQYF. The CDR3 nucleotides read TGTGCCAGCAGCTCAGGAAGACTAGCGGGGATCACAGATACGCAGTATTTT. Drawing the rest from reference TRBV7-9 and TRBJ2-3, the complete variable domain is DTGVSQNPRHKITKRGQNVTFRCDPISEHNRLYWYRQTLGQGPEFLTYFQNEAQLEKSRLLSDRFSAERPKGSFSTLEIQRTEQGDSAMYLCASSSGRLAGITDTQYFGPGTRLTVL.

A few counts support this clone. The V and J genes are TRBV5-4 and TRBJ1-3, with TRBD1 matching over 7 bases. Germline CDR1 SGHNT, CDR2 YYREEE (reference sequence). The CDR3 length is 16 residues. Trimming took 4 bases from V and 0 from J; bases not matched to a gene: 7. DNA of the CDR3: TGTGCCAGCAGCGCTGACAGGGCGCTCTCTGGAAACACCATATATTTT. This codes for CASSADRALSGNTIYF.

This chain links TRBV27 with TRBJ2-7, with D tentatively TRBD1 (5 bases). The CDR3 is 15 amino acids. Germline lookup yields CDR1 MNHEY and CDR2 SMNVEV (reference sequence). V was shortened by 5 bases and J by 3 bases, with 17 bases between the two germline ends. The CDR3 DNA sequence: TGTGCCAGCAGTACTTCAACAGGTTTTCTCTACGAGCAGTACGTC. The encoded protein is CASSTSTGFLYEQYV.

This rearrangement joins TRBV30 to TRBJ2-7, with 9 bases aligning to TRBD1. The CDR3 has 15 amino acids. CDR1 is GTSNPN and CDR2 is SVGIG in the germline V gene (reference sequence). The V and J ends lost 3 bases and 2 bases, in that order; junction bases with no gene match: 8. The CDR3 DNA reads as TGTGCCTGGAGAGTCCCCGGGACAGGGACCTACGAGCAGTACTTC. Its protein product is CAWRVPGTGTYEQYF.

The chain uses TRBV4-2 and TRBJ1-2; tentatively, D is TRBD1 (5 bases). This CDR3 has 14 amino acids. Germline V CDR1 and CDR2: LGHNA, YNFKEQ. V lost 0 bases and J lost 6, with 11 bases in between. CDR3 bases: TGTGCCAGCAGCCAAGAGGCGGGGGTGAATGGCTACACCTTC. Its protein product is CASSQEAGVNGYTF.

In DNA form, the CDR3 reads TGTGCCAGCAGCTGGGGGACTAGCGCCCGGGAGACCCAGTACTTC. This gives the protein CASSWGTSARETQYF. The chain joins TRBV5-6 to TRBJ2-5, with TRBD2 matching 10 bases. The CDR3 sequence is 15 residues long. CDR1 SGHDT and CDR2 YYEEEE come from the germline V gene. V shed 3 bases, J shed 5 bases, and the junction held 7 bases outside the gene matches.

CDR3 nucleotides: TGTGCCAGCAGTTATACAGGGGGCTATGAAAAACTGTTTTTT. Its translation: CASSYTGGYEKLFF. The genes are TRBV6-5 and TRBJ1-4, with TRBD1 matching 9 bases. J was trimmed by 6 bases and V by 3 bases; bases with no gene match: 2. The CDR3 totals 14 residues. CDR1 MNHEY and CDR2 SVGAGI come from the germline V gene.

The CDR3 protein is CASSIGGQQYGYTF. The CDR3 DNA follows: TGTGCCAGTAGTATAGGGGGACAGCAATATGGCTACACCTTC. This chain joins TRBV19 and TRBJ1-2; 7 positions agree with TRBD1. With V trimmed by 1 base and J by 5 bases, 4 bases remained unmatched. The CDR3 is 14 residues long. Germline V lookup: CDR1 LNHDA, CDR2 SQIVND (reference sequence).

This clone was picked up one time. This chain joins TRBV6-4 and TRBJ2-2; 15 nucleotides line up with TRBD2. Germline V gene data show CDR1 as MRHNA and CDR2 as SNTAGT. The CDR3 contains 16 residues. V shed 5 bases, J shed 5 bases, and the junction held 3 bases outside the gene matches. The CDR3 here is CASSPGLAGGTGELFF. The CDR3, as DNA: TGTGCCAGCAGTCCGGGACTAGCGGGAGGTACCGGGGAGCTGTTTTTT.

The chain combines TRBV6-1 with TRBJ1-5; D may be TRBD1 (6 bases). The CDR3 is 14 amino acids. Trimming cost V 0 bases and J 7 bases, with 10 bases left between them. Germline CDR1 MNHNS, CDR2 SASEGT. CDR3 nucleotide sequence: TGTGCCAGCAGTGAAGCACAGGGTGTACAGCCCCAGCATTTT. Its protein product is CASSEAQGVQPQHF.

The chain links TRBV7-9 to TRBJ1-1; no definite D call. CDR3 size: 14 residues. V lost 0 bases, J lost 4 bases, and 9 bases lay in between. From germline, CDR1 is SEHNR and CDR2 FQNEAQ (reference sequence). The CDR3 sequence: CASSLAGPPTEAFF. Written as DNA, the CDR3 is TGTGCCAGCAGCTTAGCTGGGCCTCCCACTGAAGCTTTCTTT.

This clone occurred once. The chain uses TRBV6-5 and TRBJ2-1; 10 bases line up with TRBD1. The ends lost 0 bases at V and 15 bases at J; junction bases unmatched: 14. Germline V gives CDR1 MNHEY, CDR2 SVGAGI. The CDR3 runs 16 residues. CDR3 amino acids: CASSYSNLPGTGVAFF. The CDR3, as DNA: TGTGCCAGCAGTTACTCGAATTTGCCCGGGACAGGGGTTGCGTTCTTC.

This rearrangement joins TRBV18 to TRBJ2-1, with a tentative D call TRBD2 (5 bases). The CDR3 totals 15 residues. Trimming shortened V by 3 bases and J by 0 bases, and 9 bases separated the two germline ends. The germline V gene encodes CDR1 KGHSH and CDR2 LQKENI. The CDR3 here is CASSPRRSSYNEQFF. For the CDR3, the DNA is TGTGCCAGCTCACCCCGGAGGAGCTCCTACAATGAGCAGTTCTTC.